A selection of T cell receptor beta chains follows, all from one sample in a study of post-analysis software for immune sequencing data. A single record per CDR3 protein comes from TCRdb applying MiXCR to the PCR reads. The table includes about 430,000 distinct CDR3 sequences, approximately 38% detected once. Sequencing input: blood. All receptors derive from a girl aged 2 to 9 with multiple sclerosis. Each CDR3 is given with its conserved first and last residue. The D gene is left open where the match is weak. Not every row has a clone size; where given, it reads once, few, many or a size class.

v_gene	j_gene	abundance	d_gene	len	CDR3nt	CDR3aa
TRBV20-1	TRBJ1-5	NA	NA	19	TGCAGTGCTAGAGCCCGAGCGGAGGGATCCGACGACCTTTTTTCGCCTCAGCATTTT	CSARARAEGSDDLFSPQHF
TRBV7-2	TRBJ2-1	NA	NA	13	TGTGCCAGCAGCTTCGTAGTGTCTAGTGAGCAGTTCTTC	CASSFVVSSEQFF
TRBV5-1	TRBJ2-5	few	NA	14	TGCGCCAGCAGCCCGGGGGGCGGACAAGAGACCCAGTACTTC	CASSPGGGQETQYF
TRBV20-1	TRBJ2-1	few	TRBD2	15	TGCAGTGCTAGAGTACTAGCGGGGGGGCTTAATGAGCAGTTCTTC	CSARVLAGGLNEQFF
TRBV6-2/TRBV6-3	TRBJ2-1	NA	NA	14	TGTGCCAGCAGTTACTCAAGCGGTAACACCCTACAGTTCTTC	CASSYSSGNTLQFF
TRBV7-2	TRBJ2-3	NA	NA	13	TGTGCCAGCAGCTTAGATTTCGCAATAGTGCAGTATTTT	CASSLDFAIVQYF
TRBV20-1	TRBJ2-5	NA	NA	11	TGCAGTGCTAGCAGGGTTGACAAGCAGTACTTC	CSASRVDKQYF
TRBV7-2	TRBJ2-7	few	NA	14	TGTGCCAGCAGCTTACCGGGACGGACCTACGAGCAGTACTTC	CASSLPGRTYEQYF
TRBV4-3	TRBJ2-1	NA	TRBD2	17	TGCGCCAGCAGCCAAGAGTCAGGACTAGCGGTTTACAATGAGCAGTTCTTC	CASSQESGLAVYNEQFF
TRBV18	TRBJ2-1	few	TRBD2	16	TGTGCCAGCTCACCACCCCTAGCGGGATTCTACAATGAGCAGTTCTTC	CASSPPLAGFYNEQFF
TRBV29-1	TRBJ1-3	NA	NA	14	TGCAGCGTTGAAGATTACAGCTCTGGAAACACCATATATTTT	CSVEDYSSGNTIYF
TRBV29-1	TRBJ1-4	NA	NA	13	TGCAGCGTTGATCTGGGACTAGGGGAAAAACTGTTTTTT	CSVDLGLGEKLFF
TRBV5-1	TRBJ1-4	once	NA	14	TGCGCCAGCAGCTTGGGCGGGTCCAATGAAAAACTGTTTTTT	CASSLGGSNEKLFF
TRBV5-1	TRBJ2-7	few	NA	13	TGCGCCAGCAGCTTTCCAGACACCTACGAGCAGTACTTC	CASSFPDTYEQYF
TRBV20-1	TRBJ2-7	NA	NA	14	TGCAGTGCTAGAGATGACGGGAGTGCCTACGAGCAGTACTTC	CSARDDGSAYEQYF
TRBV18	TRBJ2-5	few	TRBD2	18	TGTGCCAGCTCACAAGGACTAGCGGGAGGGTCGGGTGAAGAGACCCAGTACTTC	CASSQGLAGGSGEETQYF
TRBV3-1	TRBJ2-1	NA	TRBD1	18	TGTGCCAGCAGCTCGATCACTTTACAGGGGTGGGCCTACAATGAGCAGTTCTTC	CASSSITLQGWAYNEQFF
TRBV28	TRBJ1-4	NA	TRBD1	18	TGTGCCAGCAGTTTATACGACTACGCCGGGACAGTGTCCGAAAAACTGTTTTTT	CASSLYDYAGTVSEKLFF
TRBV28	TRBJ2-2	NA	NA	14	TGTGCCAGCAGTGGGGGGCCAGAGACCGGGGAGCTGTTTTTT	CASSGGPETGELFF
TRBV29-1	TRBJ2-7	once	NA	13	TGCAGCGTGGTCCTAGAGGGTTACTACGAGCAGTACTTC	CSVVLEGYYEQYF
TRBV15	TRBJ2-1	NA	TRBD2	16	TGTGCCACCAGCAGACGGTCGGGGGGGCTCTACAATGAGCAGTTCTTC	CATSRRSGGLYNEQFF
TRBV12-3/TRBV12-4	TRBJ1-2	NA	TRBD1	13	TGTGCCAGCAGGACAGGGACCGGCGATGGCTACACCTTC	CASRTGTGDGYTF
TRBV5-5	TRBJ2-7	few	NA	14	TGTGCCAGCAGCTGGACGGGAAGGCCCTACGAGCAGTACTTC	CASSWTGRPYEQYF
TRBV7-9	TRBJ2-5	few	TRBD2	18	TGTGCCAGCGTCCCGAGGTCAGGGGATAGTAGCGGGACGGAGACCCAGTACTTC	CASVPRSGDSSGTETQYF
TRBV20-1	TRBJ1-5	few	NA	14	TGCAGTGCTAATGGCAGGGTGGGCAATCAGCCCCAGCATTTT	CSANGRVGNQPQHF
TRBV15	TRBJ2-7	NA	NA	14	TGTGCCACCAGCAGAGTCGGAGCCACCTACGAGCAGTACTTC	CATSRVGATYEQYF
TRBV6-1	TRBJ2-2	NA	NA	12	TGTGCCAGCAGTGAGATGGTCGGGGAGCTGTTTTTT	CASSEMVGELFF
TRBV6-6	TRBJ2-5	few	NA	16	TGTGCCAGCAGTCGATCGTTTGGGACGGACCAAGAGACCCAGTACTTC	CASSRSFGTDQETQYF
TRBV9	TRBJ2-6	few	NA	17	TGTGCCAGCAGCCCCCAGGTAGGCGTCTCTGGGGCCAACGTCCTGACTTTC	CASSPQVGVSGANVLTF
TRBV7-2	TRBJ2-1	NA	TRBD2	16	TGTGCCAGCAGACCGGGGGGCGGGACTAGCGGCCATGAGCAGTTCTTC	CASRPGGGTSGHEQFF